This TCR beta chain emerged from a study of T-cell memory formation after mild COVID-19. The V end lost 8 bases, the J end lost 6 bases, and 17 bases lay between the germline ends. The germline V gene encodes CDR1 MDHEN and CDR2 SYDVKM. The CDR3 contains 13 residues. MiXCR, applied by TCRdb to the 5' RACE reads, yields one record per CDR3 protein. The sample contains tens of thousands of distinct CDR3 sequences, approximately 23% of which appear only once. Study outcomes and limitations: Memory sampled before infection contained some responding clones, suggesting cross-reactive memory joined.

As for this clonotype: Its antigen is unknown.

This receptor was taken from a man between 18 and 29 years old who had mild COVID-19 (a few samples of this study predate the infection). Cell type and time point are not known. The material sequenced was PBMCs or a T cell subset sorted from them (not recorded which). The chain employs TRBV28 and TRBJ2-7; D may be TRBD2 (5 bases). The CDR3 here is CASRSSPGSEQYF. In DNA, the CDR3 is TGTGCCAGCCGGAGTTCGCCTGGGAGCGAGCAGTACTTC. Full variable domain (remainder filled in from reference TRBV28 and TRBJ2-7): DVKVTQSSRYLVKRTGEKVFLECVQDMDHENMFWYRQDPGLGLRLIYFSYDVKMKEKGDIPEGYSVSREKKERFSLILESASTNQTSMYLCASRSSPGSEQYFGPGTRLTVT.